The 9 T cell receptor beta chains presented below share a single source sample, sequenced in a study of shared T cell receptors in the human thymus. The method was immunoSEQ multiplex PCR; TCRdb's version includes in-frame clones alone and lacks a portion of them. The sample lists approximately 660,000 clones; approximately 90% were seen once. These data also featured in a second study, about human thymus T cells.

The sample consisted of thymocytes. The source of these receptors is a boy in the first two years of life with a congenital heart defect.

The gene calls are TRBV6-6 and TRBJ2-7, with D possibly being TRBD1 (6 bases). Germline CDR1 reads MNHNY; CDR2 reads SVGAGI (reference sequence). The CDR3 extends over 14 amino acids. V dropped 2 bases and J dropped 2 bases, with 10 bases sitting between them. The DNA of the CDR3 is TGTGCCAGCAGTTACCCCCAGGGGCCCTACGAGCAGTACTTC. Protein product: CASSYPQGPYEQYF.

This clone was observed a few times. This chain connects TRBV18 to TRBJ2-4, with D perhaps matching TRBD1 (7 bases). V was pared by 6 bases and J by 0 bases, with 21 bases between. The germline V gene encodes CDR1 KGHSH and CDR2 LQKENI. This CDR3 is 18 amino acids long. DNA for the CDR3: TGTGCCAGCTCCCGGGGGACAGTGACACCGCTAGCCAAAAACATTCAGTACTTC. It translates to CASSRGTVTPLAKNIQYF. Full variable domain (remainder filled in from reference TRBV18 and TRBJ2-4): NAGVMQNPRHLVRRRGQEARLRCSPMKGHSHVYWYRQLPEEGLKFMVYLQKENIIDESGMPKERFSAEFPKEGPSILRIQQVVRGDSAAYFCASSRGTVTPLAKNIQYFGAGTRLSVL.

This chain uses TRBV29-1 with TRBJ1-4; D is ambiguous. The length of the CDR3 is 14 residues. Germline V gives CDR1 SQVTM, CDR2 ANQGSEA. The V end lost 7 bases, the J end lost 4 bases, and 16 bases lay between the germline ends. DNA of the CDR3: TGCAGCGCCGGGTTGTTGGAGGGTAATGAAAAACTGTTTTTT. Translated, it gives CSAGLLEGNEKLFF.

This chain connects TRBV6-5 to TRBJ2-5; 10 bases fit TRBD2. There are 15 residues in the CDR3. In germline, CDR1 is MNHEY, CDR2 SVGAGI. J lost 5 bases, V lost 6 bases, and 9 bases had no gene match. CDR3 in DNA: TGTGCCAGCAGGCAGAGCGGGAGGGAGGGGGAGACCCAGTACTTC. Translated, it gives CASRQSGREGETQYF.

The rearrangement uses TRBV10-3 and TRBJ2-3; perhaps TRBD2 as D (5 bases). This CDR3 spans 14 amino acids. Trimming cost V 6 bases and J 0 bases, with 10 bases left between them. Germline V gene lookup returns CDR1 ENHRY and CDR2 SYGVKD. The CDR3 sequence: CAIRLAESTDTQYF. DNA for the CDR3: TGTGCCATCAGGCTAGCAGAAAGCACAGATACGCAGTATTTT.

CDR3 residues: CASHPGGAYEQYF. The DNA for the CDR3 is TGTGCCTCTCACCCGGGGGGGGCCTACGAGCAGTACTTC. This chain connects TRBV30 to TRBJ2-7; 8 bases are shared with TRBD2. The CDR3 consists of 13 residues. V trimming: 7 bases; J trimming: 2 bases; junction bases outside the gene matches: 7. Germline V gene sequence: CDR1 GTSNPN, CDR2 SVGIG (reference sequence).

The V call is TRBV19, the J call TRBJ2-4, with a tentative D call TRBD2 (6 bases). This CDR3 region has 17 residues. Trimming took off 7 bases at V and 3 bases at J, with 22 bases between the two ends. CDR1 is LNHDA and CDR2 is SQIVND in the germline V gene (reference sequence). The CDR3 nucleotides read TGTGCCAGTACCCGGGGTCGGCGGGATGATGTCAAAAACATTCAGTACTTC. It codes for CASTRGRRDDVKNIQYF.

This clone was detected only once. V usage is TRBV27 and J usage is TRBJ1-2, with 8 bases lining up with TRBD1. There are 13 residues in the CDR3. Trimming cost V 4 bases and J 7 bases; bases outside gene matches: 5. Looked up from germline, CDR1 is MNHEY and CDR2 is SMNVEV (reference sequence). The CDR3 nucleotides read TGTGCCAGCAGTTCTTGGACAGGGTTTGGCTACACCTTC. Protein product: CASSSWTGFGYTF.

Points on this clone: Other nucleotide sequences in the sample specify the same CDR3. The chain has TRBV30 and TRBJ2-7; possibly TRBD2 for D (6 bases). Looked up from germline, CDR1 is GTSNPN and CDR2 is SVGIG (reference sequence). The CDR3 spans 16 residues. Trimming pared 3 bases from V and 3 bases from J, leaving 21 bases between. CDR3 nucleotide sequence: TGTGCCTGGAGCGCCGTGATTAAGACTAGTCTCTACGAGCAGTACTTC. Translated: CAWSAVIKTSLYEQYF.